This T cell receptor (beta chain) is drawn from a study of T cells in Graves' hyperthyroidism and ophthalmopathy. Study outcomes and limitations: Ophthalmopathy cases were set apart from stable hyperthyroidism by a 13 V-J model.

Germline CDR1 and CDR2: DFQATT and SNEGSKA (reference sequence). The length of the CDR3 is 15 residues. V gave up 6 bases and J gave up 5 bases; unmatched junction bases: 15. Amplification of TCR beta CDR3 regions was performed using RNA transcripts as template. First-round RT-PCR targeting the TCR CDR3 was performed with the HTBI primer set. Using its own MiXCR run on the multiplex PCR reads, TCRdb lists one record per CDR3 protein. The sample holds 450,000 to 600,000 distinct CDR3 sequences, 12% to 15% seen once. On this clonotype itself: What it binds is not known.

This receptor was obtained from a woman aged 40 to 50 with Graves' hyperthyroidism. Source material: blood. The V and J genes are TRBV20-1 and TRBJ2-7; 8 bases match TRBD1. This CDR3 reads CSAVAGGRAGNEQYF. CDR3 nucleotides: TGCAGTGCAGTCGCAGGGGGCCGGGCTGGGAACGAGCAGTACTTC.